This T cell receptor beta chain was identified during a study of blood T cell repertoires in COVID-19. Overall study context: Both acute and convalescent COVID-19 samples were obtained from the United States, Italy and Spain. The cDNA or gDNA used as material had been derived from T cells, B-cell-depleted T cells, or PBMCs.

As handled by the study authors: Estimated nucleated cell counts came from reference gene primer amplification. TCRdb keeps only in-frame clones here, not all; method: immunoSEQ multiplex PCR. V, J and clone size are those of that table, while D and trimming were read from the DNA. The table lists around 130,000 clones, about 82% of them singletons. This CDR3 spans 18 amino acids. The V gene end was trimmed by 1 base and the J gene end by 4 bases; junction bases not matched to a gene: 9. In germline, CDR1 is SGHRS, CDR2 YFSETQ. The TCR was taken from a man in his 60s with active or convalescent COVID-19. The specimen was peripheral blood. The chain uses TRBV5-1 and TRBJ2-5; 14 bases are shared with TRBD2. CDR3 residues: CASSLFGTSGRGGETQYF. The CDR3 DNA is TGCGCCAGCAGCTTGTTCGGGACTAGCGGGAGAGGTGGAGAGACCCAGTACTTC.